These 23 T cell receptor beta chains originate from one sample sequenced in a study of blood T cell repertoires in COVID-19. Assay: immunoSEQ multiplex PCR; the TCRdb copy retains only in-frame clones and omits some. The table records some 96,000 clones, around nine tenths of them present only once. Sequencing was performed on peripheral blood. The receptors come from a man aged 50 or older with acute or convalescent COVID-19.

J is TRBJ2-1 and V is TRBV7-8; 8 bases are a match to TRBD2. V lost 2 bases, J lost 5 bases, and 8 bases stayed unmatched. The CDR3 totals 16 residues. The germline V gene encodes CDR1 SGHVS and CDR2 FQNEAQ. The CDR3 sequence is CASSLRRLAKNNEQFF. CDR3 nucleotides: TGTGCCAGCAGCTTACGGAGACTAGCGAAAAACAATGAGCAGTTCTTC. Looking up the rest from reference TRBV7-8 and TRBJ2-1 gives the full variable domain: GAGVSQSPRYKVAKRGQDVALRCDPISGHVSLFWYQQALGQGPEFLTYFQNEAQLDKSGLPSDRFFAERPEGSVSTLKIQRTQQEDSAVYLCASSLRRLAKNNEQFFGPGTRLTVL.

The V gene is TRBV2, the J gene TRBJ2-5, with TRBD1 as a possible D gene (6 bases). Germline loops: CDR1 SNHLY, CDR2 FYNNEI. Trimming took off 3 bases at V and 4 bases at J, with 15 bases between the two ends. The CDR3 covers 15 residues. CDR3 protein: CASSDQQGHGETQYF. CDR3 nucleotide sequence: TGTGCCAGCAGTGATCAACAGGGCCACGGAGAGACCCAGTACTTC.

The chain joins TRBV7-3 to TRBJ2-7, with a weak D call TRBD1 (6 bases). The CDR3 runs to 13 residues. Germline assignment: CDR1 SGHTA and CDR2 FQGTGA. Between the trimmed V and J ends, which lost 4 bases and 3 bases, there was a span of 10 bases. CDR3 residues: CASSSGQSYEQYF. In DNA, the CDR3 is TGTGCCAGCAGCTCCGGACAGAGCTACGAGCAGTACTTC. Complete variable domain (other parts from reference TRBV7-3 and TRBJ2-7): GAGVSQTPSNKVTEKGKYVELRCDPISGHTALYWYRQSLGQGPEFLIYFQGTGAADDSGLPNDRFFAVRPEGSVSTLKIQRTERGDSAVYLCASSSGQSYEQYFGPGTRLTVT.

This chain connects TRBV2 to TRBJ1-1; 11 bases agree with TRBD1. With 6 bases clipped from V and 3 bases from J, the junction kept 0 bases outside the gene matches. The CDR3 is 13 residues long. Germline CDR1 SNHLY, CDR2 FYNNEI. The CDR3 reads CASRGQGDTEAFF. CDR3 nucleotide sequence: TGTGCCAGCAGGGGACAGGGGGACACTGAAGCTTTCTTT.

V and J are TRBV2 and TRBJ1-2; 8 bases are shared with TRBD1. After removal of 6 bases from V and 7 bases from J, the junction contained 4 bases not matched to a gene. This CDR3 contains 12 residues. Germline CDR1 reads SNHLY; CDR2 reads FYNNEI. CDR3 residues: CASRTGTGGYTF. The CDR3 DNA is TGTGCCAGCAGGACCGGGACAGGTGGCTACACCTTC.

This rearrangement joins TRBV19 to TRBJ2-3, with TRBD2 matching 9 bases. Germline V gives CDR1 LNHDA, CDR2 SQIVND (reference sequence). This CDR3 comprises 13 residues. The V gene end was trimmed by 9 bases and the J gene end by 5 bases; junction bases not matched to a gene: 6. CDR3 in DNA: TGTGCCAGCCAGACTAGCGGAGGAGATACGCAGTATTTT. Translation gives CASQTSGGDTQYF. The full variable domain, with the rest looked up from reference TRBV19 and TRBJ2-3, is DGGITQSPKYLFRKEGQNVTLSCEQNLNHDAMYWYRQDPGQGLRLIYYSQIVNDFQKGDIAEGYSVSREKKESFPLTVTSAQKNPTAFYLCASQTSGGDTQYFGPGTRLTVL.

This chain uses TRBV6-5 with TRBJ2-7; perhaps TRBD1 as D (6 bases). Germline lookup yields CDR1 MNHEY and CDR2 SVGAGI. V lost 6 bases, J lost 3 bases, and 18 bases lay in between. The CDR3 totals 15 residues. This CDR3 reads CASRPAPGAVYEQYF. CDR3 nucleotide sequence: TGTGCCAGCAGACCCGCTCCAGGGGCCGTCTACGAGCAGTACTTC.

This chain uses TRBV2 with TRBJ2-1; weak D call: TRBD2 (5 bases). CDR3 length: 14 amino acids. Germline lookup yields CDR1 SNHLY and CDR2 FYNNEI. Trimming removed 8 bases at V and 6 bases at J, with 17 bases between. This CDR3 reads CASEYRRSGNEQFF. The CDR3 coding sequence is TGTGCCAGCGAATATCGGAGGTCTGGCAATGAGCAGTTCTTC.

This clone has only a few counts. The J gene is TRBJ2-1, the V gene TRBV7-2; weak D call: TRBD2 (5 bases). Germline assignment: CDR1 SGHTA and CDR2 FQGNSA. V lost 5 bases to trimming and J lost 7 bases, with 15 bases between them. The CDR3 extends over 14 amino acids. CDR3 DNA sequence: TGTGCCAGCAGCCAAGGCCTAGCCGAGAATGAGCAGTTCTTC. This sequence encodes CASSQGLAENEQFF.

The CDR3 reads CATSDPRSKNTEAFF. CDR3 DNA sequence: TGTGCCACCAGTGACCCTCGAAGCAAAAACACTGAAGCTTTCTTT. The V call is TRBV24-1, the J call TRBJ1-1; D gene ambiguous. V was trimmed by 4 bases and J by 2 bases, leaving 13 bases between them. This CDR3 is 15 amino acids long. Germline lookup yields CDR1 KGHDR and CDR2 SFDVKD.

This clone was seen a single time. The chain employs TRBV4-1 and TRBJ2-3, with 10 bases fitting TRBD1. The CDR3 covers 16 residues. Trimming at V came to 2 bases and at J to 5 bases, leaving 7 bases not matched to a gene. Germline CDR1 and CDR2: MGHRA and YSYEKL. CDR3: CASSQRWGQGLDTQYF. In DNA form, the CDR3 reads TGCGCCAGCAGCCAACGGTGGGGACAGGGGTTAGATACGCAGTATTTT.

The rearrangement links TRBV29-1 to TRBJ1-2; 8 bases fit TRBD1. Germline assignment: CDR1 SQVTM and CDR2 ANQGSEA. V shed 6 bases and J 5 bases; nucleotides not matched to a gene: 11. The length of the CDR3 is 14 residues. CDR3 sequence: CSVIMDRAEYGYTF. CDR3 coding DNA: TGCAGCGTAATAATGGACAGGGCCGAATATGGCTACACCTTC.

The chain joins TRBV5-6 to TRBJ2-1, with TRBD1 matching 9 bases. The germline V gene encodes CDR1 SGHDT and CDR2 YYEEEE. The V gene end was trimmed by 4 bases and the J gene end by 5 bases; junction bases not matched to a gene: 10. This CDR3 has 16 amino acids. The CDR3 DNA sequence: TGTGCCAGCAGCCGATTGGGTGGGACAGGGAACAATGAGCAGTTCTTC. Its protein product is CASSRLGGTGNNEQFF.

The J gene is TRBJ2-3, the V gene TRBV2, with D possibly matching TRBD2 (5 bases). This CDR3 region has 15 residues. Trimming left V 7 bases short and J 1 base short, with 15 bases between. Germline lookup yields CDR1 SNHLY and CDR2 FYNNEI. As DNA, the CDR3 is TGTGCCAGCACCCCCCTCGGTAGCGGCACAGATACGCAGTATTTT. This translates into CASTPLGSGTDTQYF.

The rearrangement links TRBV9 to TRBJ2-3; no clear D gene. This CDR3 has 14 amino acids. The V end was cut by 10 bases, the J end by 4 bases, with 19 bases between. Per germline, CDR1 SGDLS and CDR2 YYNGEE. CDR3 loop: CASSPLSNADTQYF. CDR3 bases: TGTGCCTCATCGCCGCTATCCAATGCAGATACGCAGTATTTT.

The genes are TRBV5-1 and TRBJ2-4; TRBD2 matches at 12 bases. V was pared by 3 bases and J by 1 base, with 8 bases of the junction left unmatched. Germline CDR1 SGHRS, CDR2 YFSETQ. The CDR3 covers 18 residues. As DNA, the CDR3 is TGCGCCAGCAGCTCCCCTAGCGGGAGGGCCGGGGCCAAAAACATTCAGTACTTC. Its protein is CASSSPSGRAGAKNIQYF.

The gene calls are TRBV19 and TRBJ2-1; no definite D call. CDR1 and CDR2 from the germline V gene are LNHDA and SQIVND (reference sequence). V shed 7 bases and J shed 3 bases, with 7 bases lying between them. The CDR3 loop spans 12 amino acids. CDR3 sequence reads: CASTPGYNEQFF. The CDR3, as DNA: TGTGCCAGTACCCCAGGCTACAATGAGCAGTTCTTC.

V and J are TRBV5-8 and TRBJ2-1, with D maybe TRBD2 (6 bases). From germline, CDR1 is SGHTS and CDR2 YDEGEE. Trimming pared 6 bases from V and 3 bases from J, leaving 13 bases between. This CDR3 comprises 14 residues. CDR3 loop: CASTGGPHYNEQFF. Written as DNA, the CDR3 is TGTGCCAGCACCGGGGGACCACACTACAATGAGCAGTTCTTC.

V is TRBV4-2 and J is TRBJ2-1, with 11 positions matching TRBD2. Germline V CDR1 and CDR2: LGHNA, YNFKEQ. This CDR3 has 15 residues. V trimming: 8 bases; J trimming: 7 bases; junction bases outside the gene matches: 10. The CDR3 protein is CASRLTSGRKNEQFF. CDR3 nucleotide sequence: TGTGCCAGCCGTTTAACTAGCGGGAGAAAGAATGAGCAGTTCTTC.

This clone was detected a few times. This chain links TRBV7-2 with TRBJ2-2; D is undetermined. Trimming pared 5 bases from V and 6 bases from J, leaving 22 bases between. The CDR3 has 17 residues. Germline V gives CDR1 SGHTA, CDR2 FQGNSA. The CDR3 sequence is CASSPGASASDPGELFF. In DNA form, the CDR3 reads TGTGCCAGCAGCCCCGGTGCGAGCGCCTCGGATCCCGGGGAGCTGTTTTTT.

This rearrangement joins TRBV5-1 to TRBJ1-2; D call uncertain. The germline V gene has CDR1 SGHRS and CDR2 YFSETQ. With 2 bases removed from V and 3 bases from J, the gap between germline ends came to 11 bases. The CDR3 spans 14 residues. The CDR3 region is CASSLINADYGYTF. CDR3 coding DNA: TGCGCCAGCAGCTTAATAAACGCGGACTATGGCTACACCTTC.

The V gene is TRBV27, the J gene TRBJ1-1; maybe TRBD1 (5 bases). This CDR3 has 14 residues. The ends were cut back, 4 bases at V and 1 base at J, with 10 bases in the middle. The germline gives CDR1 MNHEY, CDR2 SMNVEV (reference sequence). CDR3 DNA sequence: TGTGCCAGCAGTTGGTCAAGGGGGAACACTGAAGCTTTCTTT. It yields the protein CASSWSRGNTEAFF.

The V and J genes are TRBV7-8 and TRBJ1-4; D remains ambiguous. V dropped 1 base and J dropped 1 base, with 16 bases sitting between them. The CDR3 spans 18 residues. Germline lookup yields CDR1 SGHVS and CDR2 FQNEAQ. CDR3 nucleotide sequence: TGTGCCAGCAGCTTAGTAATCTCGGTGGGCAGAACTAATGAAAAACTGTTTTTT. The encoded protein is CASSLVISVGRTNEKLFF. Combining the CDR3 with reference TRBV7-8 and TRBJ1-4 gives the whole variable domain GAGVSQSPRYKVAKRGQDVALRCDPISGHVSLFWYQQALGQGPEFLTYFQNEAQLDKSGLPSDRFFAERPEGSVSTLKIQRTQQEDSAVYLCASSLVISVGRTNEKLFFGSGTQLSVL.